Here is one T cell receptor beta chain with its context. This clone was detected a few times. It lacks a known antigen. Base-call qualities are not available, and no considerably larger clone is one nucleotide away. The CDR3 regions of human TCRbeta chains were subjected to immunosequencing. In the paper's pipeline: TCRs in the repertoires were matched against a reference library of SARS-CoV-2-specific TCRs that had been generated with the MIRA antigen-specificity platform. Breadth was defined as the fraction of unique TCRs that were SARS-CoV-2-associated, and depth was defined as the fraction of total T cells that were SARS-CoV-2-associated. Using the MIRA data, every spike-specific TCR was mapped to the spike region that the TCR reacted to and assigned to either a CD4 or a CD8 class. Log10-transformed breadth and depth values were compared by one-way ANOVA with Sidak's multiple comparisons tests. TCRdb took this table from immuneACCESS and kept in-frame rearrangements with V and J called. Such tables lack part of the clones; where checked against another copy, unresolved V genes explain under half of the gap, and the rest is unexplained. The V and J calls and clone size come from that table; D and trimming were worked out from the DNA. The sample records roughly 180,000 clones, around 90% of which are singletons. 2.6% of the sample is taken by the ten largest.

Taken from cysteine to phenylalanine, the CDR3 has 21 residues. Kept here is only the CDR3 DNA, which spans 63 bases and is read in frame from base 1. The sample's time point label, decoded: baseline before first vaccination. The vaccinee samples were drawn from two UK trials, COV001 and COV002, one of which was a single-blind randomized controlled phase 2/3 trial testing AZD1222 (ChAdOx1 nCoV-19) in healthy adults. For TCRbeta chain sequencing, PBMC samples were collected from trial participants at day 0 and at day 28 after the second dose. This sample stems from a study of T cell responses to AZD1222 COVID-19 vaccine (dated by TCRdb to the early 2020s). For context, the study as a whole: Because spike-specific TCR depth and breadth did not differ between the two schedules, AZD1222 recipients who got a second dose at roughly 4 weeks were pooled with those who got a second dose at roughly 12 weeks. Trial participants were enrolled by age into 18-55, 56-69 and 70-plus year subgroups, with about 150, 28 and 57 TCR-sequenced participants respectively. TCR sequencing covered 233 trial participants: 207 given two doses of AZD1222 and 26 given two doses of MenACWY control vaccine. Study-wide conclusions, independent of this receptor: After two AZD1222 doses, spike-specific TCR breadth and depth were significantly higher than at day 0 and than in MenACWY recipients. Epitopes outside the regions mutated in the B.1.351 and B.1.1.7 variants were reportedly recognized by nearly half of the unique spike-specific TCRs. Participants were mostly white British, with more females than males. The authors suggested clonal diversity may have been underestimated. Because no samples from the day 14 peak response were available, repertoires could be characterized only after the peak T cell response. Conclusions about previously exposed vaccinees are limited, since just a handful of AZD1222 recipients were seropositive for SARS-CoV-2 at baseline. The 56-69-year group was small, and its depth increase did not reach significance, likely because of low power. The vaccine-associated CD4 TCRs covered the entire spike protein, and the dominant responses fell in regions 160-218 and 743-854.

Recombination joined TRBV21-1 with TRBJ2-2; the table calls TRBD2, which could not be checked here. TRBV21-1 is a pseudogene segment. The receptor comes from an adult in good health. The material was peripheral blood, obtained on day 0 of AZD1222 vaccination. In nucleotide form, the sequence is TGTGCCAGCAGCAAAGTGTGGCTAGCGGGAGCTGGGTCGAATTACACCGGGGAGCTGTTTTTT. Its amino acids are CASSKVWLAGAGSNYTGELFF.